These 15 T cell receptor beta chains were sequenced from one sample in a study of blood T cell repertoires in COVID-19. The protocol was immunoSEQ multiplex PCR, while the TCRdb copy is restricted to in-frame clones and leaves out a portion. The sample contains 200,000 to 300,000 clones, 85% to 90% of which appear only once. Specimen: peripheral blood. The origin of the receptors is a woman between 35 and 50 years old with acute or convalescent COVID-19.

The rearrangement joins TRBV4-1 to TRBJ1-5, with no clear D. Germline CDR1 reads MGHRA; CDR2 reads YSYEKL. The CDR3 sequence is 13 residues long. With 4 bases removed from V and 8 bases from J, the gap between germline ends came to 12 bases. CDR3: CASSLTLGEPQHF. The CDR3 nucleotides are TGCGCCAGCAGCCTCACTCTCGGGGAGCCCCAGCATTTT.

V gene TRBV2 combines with J gene TRBJ1-1; 7 bases line up with TRBD1. This CDR3 contains 14 residues. CDR1 is SNHLY, CDR2 FYNNEI, per germline. Trimming cost V 2 bases and J 4 bases; bases outside gene matches: 4. The CDR3: CASSEQAGGTEAFF. CDR3 nucleotide sequence: TGTGCCAGCAGTGAACAGGCAGGGGGCACTGAAGCTTTCTTT.

Concerning this clone itself: This specimen includes other DNA sequences encoding the same CDR3. V gene TRBV19 combines with J gene TRBJ1-4; perhaps TRBD1 as D (6 bases). Germline V gene data show CDR1 as LNHDA and CDR2 as SQIVND (reference sequence). The ends were cut back, 3 bases at V and 3 bases at J, with 8 bases in the middle. This CDR3 contains 14 residues. The CDR3 bases are TGTGCCAGTAGTATTCAGGGGTCTAATGAAAAACTGTTTTTT. Amino acid sequence: CASSIQGSNEKLFF.

The genes are TRBV19 and TRBJ1-1; 11 bases align to TRBD1. The CDR3 loop spans 15 amino acids. With V trimmed by 6 bases and J by 4 bases, 7 bases remained unmatched. CDR1 and CDR2 (germline): LNHDA, SQIVND (reference sequence). DNA for the CDR3: TGTGCCAGTAGCTTACCGGGACAGGGGGGCACTGAAGCTTTCTTT. Amino acid sequence: CASSLPGQGGTEAFF.

The rearrangement links TRBV28 to TRBJ1-1; maybe TRBD1 (5 bases). Trimming removed 3 bases at V and 3 bases at J, with 14 bases between. The CDR3 length is 15 residues. The germline V gene encodes CDR1 MDHEN and CDR2 SYDVKM. DNA of the CDR3: TGTGCCAGCAGTTTGGGCGGTATAGGGGACACTGAAGCTTTCTTT. It specifies CASSLGGIGDTEAFF. Supplemented by reference TRBV28 and TRBJ1-1, the full variable domain reads DVKVTQSSRYLVKRTGEKVFLECVQDMDHENMFWYRQDPGLGLRLIYFSYDVKMKEKGDIPEGYSVSREKKERFSLILESASTNQTSMYLCASSLGGIGDTEAFFGQGTRLTVV.

The chain joins TRBV9 to TRBJ2-1, with 10 bases lining up with TRBD1. Looked up from germline, CDR1 is SGDLS and CDR2 is YYNGEE. The V gene end was trimmed by 5 bases and the J gene end by 5 bases; junction bases not matched to a gene: 13. This CDR3 comprises 17 residues. Here the CDR3 reads CASSTPTPGQGDNEQFF. DNA of the CDR3: TGTGCCAGCAGTACCCCCACCCCCGGACAGGGGGACAATGAGCAGTTCTTC.

The V call is TRBV6-1, the J call TRBJ1-5, with D perhaps TRBD1 (5 bases). V lost 6 bases and J 4 bases, leaving 10 bases between the germline ends. The CDR3 extends over 13 amino acids. CDR1 is MNHNS, CDR2 SASEGT, per germline. The CDR3 nucleotides read TGTGCCAGCAGCCCCCAGGGAAATCAGCCCCAGCATTTT. Translating gives CASSPQGNQPQHF.

A few counts support this clone. This chain links TRBV18 with TRBJ1-2; 11 bases line up with TRBD1. The CDR3 is 14 residues long. Germline V gives CDR1 KGHSH, CDR2 LQKENI. Germline trimming cut 5 bases from V and 8 bases from J; bases unmatched to any gene: 7. The CDR3 DNA is TGTGCCAGCTCATGGACGGGACAGGGGGAAGGCTACACCTTC. Encoded protein: CASSWTGQGEGYTF. The whole variable domain, remainder taken from reference TRBV18 and TRBJ1-2, is NAGVMQNPRHLVRRRGQEARLRCSPMKGHSHVYWYRQLPEEGLKFMVYLQKENIIDESGMPKERFSAEFPKEGPSILRIQQVVRGDSAAYFCASSWTGQGEGYTFGSGTRLTVV.

J is TRBJ2-5 and V is TRBV11-2; TRBD1 matches at 12 bases. V shed 4 bases and J 5 bases; nucleotides not matched to a gene: 8. The CDR3 runs 16 residues. Germline V gene data show CDR1 as SGHAT and CDR2 as FQNNGV. DNA of the CDR3: TGTGCCAGCAGCTCCAGGGGGACAGGGGGCCGGGAGACCCAGTACTTC. Residues: CASSSRGTGGRETQYF. Complete variable domain (other parts from reference TRBV11-2 and TRBJ2-5): EAGVAQSPRYKIIEKRQSVAFWCNPISGHATLYWYQQILGQGPKLLIQFQNNGVVDDSQLPKDRFSAERLKGVDSTLKIQPAKLEDSAVYLCASSSRGTGGRETQYFGPGTRLLVL.

The V call is TRBV3-1 (or the pseudogene TRBV3-2), the J call TRBJ2-5, with a tentative D call TRBD1 (5 bases). The CDR3 runs to 15 residues. Deletions cut 1 base from V and 0 bases from J, with 9 bases between. Germline-derived CDR1 and CDR2 are LGHDT and YNNKEL (reference sequence). CDR3 in DNA: TGTGCCAGCAGCCAAGTAGGGGAAAACCAAGAGACCCAGTACTTC. Protein product: CASSQVGENQETQYF.

CDR3 DNA: TGTGCCAGCTCACCGTCGACAGGGTCTACCCTCTCTGGAAACACCATATATTTT. The encoded protein is CASSPSTGSTLSGNTIYF. This chain joins TRBV18 and TRBJ1-3, with TRBD1 matching over 7 bases. Germline values: CDR1 KGHSH, CDR2 LQKENI. V shed 3 bases and J 0 bases; nucleotides not matched to a gene: 11. The CDR3 runs 18 residues.

V and J are TRBV11-2 and TRBJ2-2, with D perhaps TRBD1 (6 bases). This CDR3 is 16 amino acids long. The germline V and J ends were trimmed by 4 bases and 4 bases, with 16 bases remaining between them. Germline V gene lookup returns CDR1 SGHAT and CDR2 FQNNGV. The CDR3 nucleotides are TGTGCCAGCAGCTCGCCAATTAGGGGGATCACCGGGGAGCTGTTTTTT. Its translation: CASSSPIRGITGELFF.

This clone appeared once. The chain is built from TRBV18 and TRBJ1-2, with 10 bases fitting TRBD1. Germline V gene sequence: CDR1 KGHSH, CDR2 LQKENI. The CDR3 has 16 amino acids. J lost 7 bases, V lost 1 base, and 9 bases had no gene match. This CDR3 is CASSPQNGQGGSGYTF. The CDR3, as DNA: TGTGCCAGCTCACCACAAAACGGACAGGGGGGCTCTGGCTACACCTTC.

This clone was seen a single time. This chain links TRBV5-1 with TRBJ1-1; TRBD1 matches 8 bases. After removal of 4 bases from V and 4 bases from J, the junction contained 3 bases not matched to a gene. Germline V CDR1 and CDR2: SGHRS, YFSETQ. The length of the CDR3 is 13 residues. The chain's CDR3 is CASSPQGATEAFF. The CDR3 nucleotides are TGCGCCAGCAGCCCGCAGGGGGCCACTGAAGCTTTCTTT.

The J gene is TRBJ2-7, the V gene TRBV10-2, with a tentative D call TRBD2 (5 bases). Germline lookup yields CDR1 WSHSY and CDR2 SAAADI. The V gene lost 3 bases and the J gene lost 0 bases, with 12 bases spanning the gap. The CDR3 has 15 residues. In DNA form, the CDR3 reads TGCGCCAGCAGTGATGGACTTCCCCCCTCCTACGAGCAGTACGTC. This codes for CASSDGLPPSYEQYV.